Included here is one TCR beta chain sequence, with context. Its specificity is not known. Germline V gives CDR1 LNHNV, CDR2 YYDKDF (reference sequence). With 4 bases clipped from V and 4 bases from J, the junction kept 2 bases outside the gene matches. This CDR3 comprises 14 residues. TCRdb's copy holds only in-frame clones and misses some; the assay was immunoSEQ multiplex PCR. The sample includes about 20,000 clones, about three quarters of them seen just once. The data were obtained in a study of CD4 T cells in relation to SARS-CoV-2 and coronaviruses. Study-level information: TCR beta CDR3s were sequenced after roughly 10-day antigen culture of PBMCs. Controls used an HIV-1 Nef peptide pool or no peptide. The HLA restriction of the shared crossreactive spike epitopes was mapped.

CD4+ T cells from unexposed donors were obtained before the COVID-19 pandemic (2011-2018). Isolation of CD4+ T cells took place after roughly nine days in culture. Cells permitting, SARS-CoV-2 S/N and four cold-coronavirus spikes were tested on unexposed-donor CD4+ T cells. The receptor was isolated from a human donor in good health. Sequenced sample: CD4+ T cells from PBMCs, cultured in vitro. The chain combines TRBV15 with TRBJ2-2; TRBD1 agrees at 8 bases. The CDR3 region is CATSKGQGTGELFF. The CDR3 DNA follows: TGTGCCACCAGCAAAGGACAGGGCACCGGGGAGCTGTTTTTT.